The rows below give T cell receptor beta chains drawn from one sample of a study of neurological immune-mediated disorders. TCRdb reprocessed the 5' RACE reads with MiXCR, giving one entry per CDR3 protein. The sample has 87,000 or so distinct CDR3 sequences; roughly 3.5% are singletons. The sequenced sample was PBMCs. These receptors all come from a woman between 45 and 60 years old with multiple sclerosis. Both conserved end residues are part of each CDR3. D genes are given only for firm matches. Expanded clones are given a class, and other clones once, few, many or no size at all.

v_call: TRBV10-3; d_call: TRBD1; clone_size: .; j_call: TRBJ2-1; cdr3_aa: CAIRTGGEYNEQFF; cdr3_nt: TGTGCCATCAGAACAGGGGGCGAGTACAATGAGCAGTTCTTC
v_call: TRBV5-1; d_call: TRBD1; clone_size: many; j_call: TRBJ2-5; cdr3_aa: CASSAGQGTQETQYF; cdr3_nt: TGCGCCAGCAGCGCGGGACAGGGAACCCAAGAGACCCAGTACTTC
v_call: TRBV3-1; d_call: .; clone_size: many; j_call: TRBJ1-2; cdr3_aa: CASSQSPDYGYTF; cdr3_nt: TGTGCCAGCAGCCAAAGTCCTGACTATGGCTACACCTTC
v_call: TRBV5-1; d_call: .; clone_size: many; j_call: TRBJ1-1; cdr3_aa: CASSLDQVKNTEAFF; cdr3_nt: TGCGCCAGCAGCTTGGATCAGGTTAAGAACACTGAAGCTTTCTTT
v_call: TRBV20-1; d_call: .; clone_size: many; j_call: TRBJ2-7; cdr3_aa: CSARGPLNYEQYF; cdr3_nt: TGCAGTGCTAGAGGGCCTTTGAACTACGAGCAGTACTTC
v_call: TRBV5-1; d_call: .; clone_size: many; j_call: TRBJ2-7; cdr3_aa: CASSPKKHYEQYF; cdr3_nt: TGCGCCAGCAGCCCCAAGAAGCACTACGAGCAGTACTTC
v_call: TRBV5-1; d_call: .; clone_size: many; j_call: TRBJ1-1; cdr3_aa: CASSYGGGGDTEAFF; cdr3_nt: TGCGCCAGCAGCTACGGGGGGGGCGGGGACACTGAAGCTTTCTTT
v_call: TRBV4-3; d_call: .; clone_size: many; j_call: TRBJ1-2; cdr3_aa: CASSQDPGVNFYGYTF; cdr3_nt: TGCGCCAGCAGCCAAGATCCCGGGGTTAACTTCTATGGCTACACCTTC
v_call: TRBV4-3; d_call: .; clone_size: many; j_call: TRBJ1-2; cdr3_aa: CASSQDAVVTAPNYGYTF; cdr3_nt: TGCGCCAGCAGCCAAGATGCAGTCGTAACAGCCCCTAACTATGGCTACACCTTC
v_call: TRBV19; d_call: .; clone_size: many; j_call: TRBJ1-1; cdr3_aa: CASSLGLNTEAFF; cdr3_nt: TGTGCCAGTAGTCTGGGTTTGAACACTGAAGCTTTCTTT
v_call: TRBV12-3/TRBV12-4; d_call: .; clone_size: many; j_call: TRBJ2-6; cdr3_aa: CASSLAQPSSGANVLTF; cdr3_nt: TGTGCCAGCAGTTTAGCCCAGCCCAGCTCTGGGGCCAACGTCCTGACTTTC
v_call: TRBV6-2/TRBV6-3; d_call: .; clone_size: many; j_call: TRBJ1-5; cdr3_aa: CASSTTGSSNQPQHF; cdr3_nt: TGTGCCAGCAGTACGACGGGTTCCTCCAATCAGCCCCAGCATTTT
v_call: TRBV14; d_call: .; clone_size: .; j_call: TRBJ2-1; cdr3_aa: CASSQELGRELYNEQFF; cdr3_nt: TGTGCCAGCAGCCAAGAGTTAGGCAGGGAGCTCTACAATGAGCAGTTCTTC
v_call: TRBV5-1; d_call: .; clone_size: many; j_call: TRBJ1-2; cdr3_aa: CASSLDRDYGYTF; cdr3_nt: TGCGCCAGCAGCTTGGACAGGGATTATGGCTACACCTTC
v_call: TRBV4-1; d_call: .; clone_size: many; j_call: TRBJ1-5; cdr3_aa: CASSPGSLNQPQHF; cdr3_nt: TGCGCCAGCAGCCCCGGGTCTCTCAATCAGCCCCAGCATTTT
v_call: TRBV7-3; d_call: .; clone_size: many; j_call: TRBJ2-7; cdr3_aa: CASSPRGPRSYEQYF; cdr3_nt: TGTGCCAGCAGCCCCAGGGGACCACGAAGCTACGAGCAGTACTTC
v_call: TRBV16; d_call: .; clone_size: .; j_call: TRBJ1-3; cdr3_aa: CASSPYGGNTIYF; cdr3_nt: TGTGCCAGCAGCCCCTATGGAGGAAACACCATATATTTT
v_call: TRBV20-1; d_call: TRBD1; clone_size: many; j_call: TRBJ1-2; cdr3_aa: CSARDRAGGSGYTF; cdr3_nt: TGCAGTGCTAGAGATCGAGCAGGGGGCAGTGGCTACACCTTC
v_call: TRBV10-2; d_call: TRBD2; clone_size: many; j_call: TRBJ2-3; cdr3_aa: CASSDSNLAGMVDTQYF; cdr3_nt: TGCGCCAGCAGTGACTCGAATCTAGCGGGGATGGTAGATACGCAGTATTTT
v_call: TRBV11-2; d_call: .; clone_size: many; j_call: TRBJ1-6; cdr3_aa: CASSLSRASPLHF; cdr3_nt: TGTGCCAGCAGCTTATCCAGGGCTTCACCCCTCCACTTT
v_call: TRBV4-1; d_call: .; clone_size: many; j_call: TRBJ1-4; cdr3_aa: CASSQDPSVGEKLFF; cdr3_nt: TGCGCCAGCAGCCAAGACCCCAGCGTAGGTGAAAAACTGTTTTTT
v_call: TRBV20-1; d_call: TRBD2; clone_size: few; j_call: TRBJ2-1; cdr3_aa: CSANGGAFYNEQFF; cdr3_nt: TGCAGTGCTAACGGGGGGGCATTTTACAATGAGCAGTTCTTC
v_call: TRBV20-1; d_call: .; clone_size: many; j_call: TRBJ1-2; cdr3_aa: CSGSRGPPYGYTF; cdr3_nt: TGCAGTGGTAGCCGCGGACCGCCCTATGGCTACACCTTC
v_call: TRBV20-1; d_call: .; clone_size: many; j_call: TRBJ1-2; cdr3_aa: CSAAIGTEAHGYTF; cdr3_nt: TGCAGTGCAGCAATAGGGACGGAAGCTCATGGCTACACCTTC
v_call: TRBV6-2/TRBV6-3; d_call: .; clone_size: many; j_call: TRBJ2-2; cdr3_aa: CASNDVNTGELFF; cdr3_nt: TGTGCCAGCAACGATGTGAACACCGGGGAGCTGTTTTTT
v_call: TRBV9; d_call: .; clone_size: many; j_call: TRBJ2-3; cdr3_aa: CASSVSITDTDTQYF; cdr3_nt: TGTGCCAGCAGCGTTTCTATTACCGACACAGATACGCAGTATTTT
v_call: TRBV12-3/TRBV12-4; d_call: .; clone_size: .; j_call: TRBJ2-5; cdr3_aa: CASSTGGQETQYF; cdr3_nt: TGTGCCAGCAGCACCGGGGGACAAGAGACCCAGTACTTC
v_call: TRBV7-9; d_call: .; clone_size: few; j_call: TRBJ1-6; cdr3_aa: CASSLDGVSPLHF; cdr3_nt: TGTGCCAGCAGCTTGGACGGGGTTTCACCCCTCCACTTT
v_call: TRBV5-5; d_call: .; clone_size: many; j_call: TRBJ2-1; cdr3_aa: CASSLWGLDNEQFF; cdr3_nt: TGTGCCAGCAGCTTGTGGGGATTGGACAATGAGCAGTTCTTC
v_call: TRBV20-1; d_call: TRBD2; clone_size: many; j_call: TRBJ2-1; cdr3_aa: CSAIGSVGGGPSSYNEQFF; cdr3_nt: TGCAGTGCTATTGGGTCCGTGGGCGGGGGACCTAGCTCCTACAATGAGCAGTTCTTC
v_call: TRBV10-3; d_call: TRBD1; clone_size: many; j_call: TRBJ2-5; cdr3_aa: CAIRQGKETQYF; cdr3_nt: TGTGCCATCAGACAGGGGAAGGAGACCCAGTACTTC
v_call: TRBV5-6; d_call: TRBD1; clone_size: many; j_call: TRBJ1-4; cdr3_aa: CASSFFPDRELFF; cdr3_nt: TGTGCCAGCAGCTTTTTTCCGGACAGGGAACTGTTTTTT
v_call: TRBV5-1; d_call: .; clone_size: many; j_call: TRBJ2-1; cdr3_aa: CASNLYNEQFF; cdr3_nt: TGCGCCAGCAACCTCTACAATGAGCAGTTCTTC
v_call: TRBV27; d_call: .; clone_size: many; j_call: TRBJ2-7; cdr3_aa: CASRITGTNEQYF; cdr3_nt: TGTGCCAGCAGGATAACGGGGACCAACGAGCAGTACTTC
v_call: TRBV5-6; d_call: .; clone_size: many; j_call: TRBJ1-6; cdr3_aa: CASSKPRGGSPLHF; cdr3_nt: TGTGCCAGCAGCAAACCCAGGGGTGGTTCACCCCTCCACTTT
v_call: TRBV20-1; d_call: .; clone_size: many; j_call: TRBJ1-2; cdr3_aa: CSARGGFYGYTF; cdr3_nt: TGCAGTGCTAGGGGGGGATTCTATGGCTACACCTTC
v_call: TRBV10-3; d_call: .; clone_size: many; j_call: TRBJ2-7; cdr3_aa: CAIRMGRHEQYF; cdr3_nt: TGTGCCATCAGGATGGGACGGCACGAGCAGTACTTC
v_call: TRBV6-5; d_call: .; clone_size: many; j_call: TRBJ1-2; cdr3_aa: CASSYSEEGPGYTF; cdr3_nt: TGTGCCAGCAGTTACTCCGAGGAAGGGCCTGGCTACACCTTC
v_call: TRBV7-2; d_call: TRBD2; clone_size: many; j_call: TRBJ2-5; cdr3_aa: CASSPGLAGGPGETQYF; cdr3_nt: TGTGCCAGCAGCCCCGGACTAGCGGGGGGGCCGGGGGAGACCCAGTACTTC
v_call: TRBV5-1; d_call: .; clone_size: many; j_call: TRBJ1-2; cdr3_aa: CASSFRGGGRIYGYTF; cdr3_nt: TGCGCCAGCAGCTTCCGGGGCGGGGGGCGCATCTATGGCTACACCTTC
v_call: TRBV20-1; d_call: TRBD1; clone_size: many; j_call: TRBJ2-7; cdr3_aa: CSASRGNVNEQYF; cdr3_nt: TGCAGTGCTAGCAGGGGGAATGTCAACGAGCAGTACTTC
v_call: TRBV12-3/TRBV12-4; d_call: .; clone_size: many; j_call: TRBJ1-1; cdr3_aa: CASSPSSTVNTEAFF; cdr3_nt: TGTGCCAGCAGTCCCTCCTCGACAGTTAACACTGAAGCTTTCTTT
v_call: TRBV20-1; d_call: .; clone_size: many; j_call: TRBJ1-6; cdr3_aa: CSARDNSQNNSPLHF; cdr3_nt: TGCAGTGCTAGAGATAACAGCCAGAATAATTCACCCCTCCACTTT
v_call: TRBV20-1; d_call: TRBD2; clone_size: .; j_call: TRBJ2-7; cdr3_aa: CSAFGRAGPREQYF; cdr3_nt: TGCAGTGCCTTCGGGCGAGCGGGGCCCCGGGAGCAGTACTTC
v_call: TRBV7-9; d_call: .; clone_size: many; j_call: TRBJ1-4; cdr3_aa: CASSSDSTEKLFF; cdr3_nt: TGTGCCAGCAGCTCAGACAGTACCGAAAAACTGTTTTTT
v_call: TRBV5-1; d_call: TRBD1; clone_size: once; j_call: TRBJ2-5; cdr3_aa: CASLERGQKWETQYF; cdr3_nt: TGCGCCAGCTTGGAGAGGGGACAGAAGTGGGAGACCCAGTACTTC
v_call: TRBV9; d_call: TRBD2; clone_size: many; j_call: TRBJ2-2; cdr3_aa: CASSLKRGKNTGELFF; cdr3_nt: TGTGCCAGCAGCCTGAAGCGGGGGAAGAACACCGGGGAGCTGTTTTTT
v_call: TRBV12-3/TRBV12-4; d_call: TRBD1; clone_size: many; j_call: TRBJ1-1; cdr3_aa: CASSLRGQEAFF; cdr3_nt: TGTGCCAGCAGTTTACGGGGACAGGAAGCTTTCTTT
v_call: TRBV20-1; d_call: TRBD1; clone_size: many; j_call: TRBJ2-1; cdr3_aa: CSARELTGVAYNEQFF; cdr3_nt: TGCAGTGCTCGCGAATTAACAGGGGTCGCCTACAATGAGCAGTTCTTC
v_call: TRBV20-1; d_call: .; clone_size: many; j_call: TRBJ2-1; cdr3_aa: CSARLGAHGEQFF; cdr3_nt: TGCAGTGCTAGGCTAGGGGCGCATGGTGAGCAGTTCTTC
v_call: TRBV9; d_call: .; clone_size: many; j_call: TRBJ2-7; cdr3_aa: CASSGTANYEQYF; cdr3_nt: TGTGCCAGCAGCGGGACGGCGAACTACGAGCAGTACTTC
v_call: TRBV20-1; d_call: .; clone_size: many; j_call: TRBJ1-6; cdr3_aa: CSARREDSPLHF; cdr3_nt: TGCAGTGCGCGAAGGGAGGATTCACCCCTCCACTTT
v_call: TRBV5-1; d_call: TRBD1; clone_size: many; j_call: TRBJ1-5; cdr3_aa: CASSFGQGAGQPQHF; cdr3_nt: TGCGCCAGCAGCTTCGGGCAGGGGGCCGGTCAGCCCCAGCATTTT
v_call: TRBV12-3/TRBV12-4; d_call: .; clone_size: many; j_call: TRBJ2-7; cdr3_aa: CASSPLGDEQYF; cdr3_nt: TGTGCCAGCAGCCCGTTGGGCGACGAGCAGTACTTC
v_call: TRBV6-2/TRBV6-3; d_call: .; clone_size: many; j_call: TRBJ2-3; cdr3_aa: CASRFNLGDTQYF; cdr3_nt: TGTGCCAGCAGATTCAATCTCGGCGATACGCAGTATTTT
v_call: TRBV6-5; d_call: .; clone_size: .; j_call: TRBJ1-2; cdr3_aa: CASSFRELYGYTF; cdr3_nt: TGTGCCAGCAGTTTCCGGGAGCTCTATGGCTACACCTTC